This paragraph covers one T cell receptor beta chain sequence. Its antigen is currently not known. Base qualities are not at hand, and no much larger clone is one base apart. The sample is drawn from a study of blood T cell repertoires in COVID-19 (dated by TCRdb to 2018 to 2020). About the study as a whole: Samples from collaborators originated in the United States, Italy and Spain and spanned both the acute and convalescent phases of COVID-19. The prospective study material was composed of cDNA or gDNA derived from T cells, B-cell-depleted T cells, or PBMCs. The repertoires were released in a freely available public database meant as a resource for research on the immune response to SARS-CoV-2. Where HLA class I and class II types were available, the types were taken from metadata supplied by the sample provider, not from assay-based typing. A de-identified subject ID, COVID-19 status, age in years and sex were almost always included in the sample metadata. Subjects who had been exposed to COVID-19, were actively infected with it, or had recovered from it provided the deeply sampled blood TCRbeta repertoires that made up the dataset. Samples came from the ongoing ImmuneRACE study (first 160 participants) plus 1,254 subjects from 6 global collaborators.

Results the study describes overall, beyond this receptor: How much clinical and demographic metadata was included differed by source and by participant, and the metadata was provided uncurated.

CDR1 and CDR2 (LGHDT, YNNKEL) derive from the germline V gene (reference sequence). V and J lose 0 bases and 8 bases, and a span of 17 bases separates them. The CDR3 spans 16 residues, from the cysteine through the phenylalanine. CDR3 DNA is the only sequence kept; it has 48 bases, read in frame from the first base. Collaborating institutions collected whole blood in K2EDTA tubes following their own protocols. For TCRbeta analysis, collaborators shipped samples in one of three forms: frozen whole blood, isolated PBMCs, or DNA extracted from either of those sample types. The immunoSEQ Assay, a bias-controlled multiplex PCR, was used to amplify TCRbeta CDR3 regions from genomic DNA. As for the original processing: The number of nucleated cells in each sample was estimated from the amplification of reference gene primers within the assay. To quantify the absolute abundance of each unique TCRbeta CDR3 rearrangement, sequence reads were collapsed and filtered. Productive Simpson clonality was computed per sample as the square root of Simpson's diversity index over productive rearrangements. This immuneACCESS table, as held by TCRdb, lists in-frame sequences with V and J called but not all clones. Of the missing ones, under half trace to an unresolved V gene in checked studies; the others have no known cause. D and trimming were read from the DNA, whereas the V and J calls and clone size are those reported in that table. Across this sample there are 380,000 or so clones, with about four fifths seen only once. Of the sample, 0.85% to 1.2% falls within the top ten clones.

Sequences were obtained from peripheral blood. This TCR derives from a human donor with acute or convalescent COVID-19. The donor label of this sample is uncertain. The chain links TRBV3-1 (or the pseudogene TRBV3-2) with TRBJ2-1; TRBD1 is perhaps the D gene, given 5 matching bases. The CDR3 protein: CASSQEGRKDKDEQFF. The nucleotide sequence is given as TGTGCCAGCAGCCAAGAGGGCAGAAAGGACAAGGATGAGCAGTTCTTC.